The 18 T cell receptor beta chains listed next were all sequenced from one sample in a study of human thymus T cells. Clones were read by immunoSEQ multiplex PCR, and TCRdb kept only the in-frame ones, dropping some. The data show tens of thousands of clones, approximately 93% seen once. The sample consisted of blood. These receptors were taken from a boy in the first two years of life with a congenital heart defect but otherwise immunologically healthy.

The V gene is TRBV29-1, the J gene TRBJ2-3; no definite D call. The ends were cut back, 3 bases at V and 2 bases at J, with 6 bases in the middle. The CDR3 totals 12 residues. Germline V gives CDR1 SQVTM, CDR2 ANQGSEA. CDR3 residues: CSVDGYTDTQYF. The DNA of the CDR3 is TGCAGCGTTGATGGGTACACAGATACGCAGTATTTT.

This rearrangement joins TRBV7-2 to TRBJ2-1; maybe TRBD2 (5 bases). The CDR3 extends over 13 amino acids. Per the germline V gene, CDR1 is SGHTA and CDR2 is FQGNSA. The V end was cut by 5 bases, the J end by 7 bases, with 12 bases between. CDR3 DNA: TGTGCCAGCAGCCCCCGAACTAGGAATGAGCAGTTCTTC. Protein sequence: CASSPRTRNEQFF.

The chain has TRBV7-9 and TRBJ2-5, with D possibly called TRBD1 or TRBD2 (5 bases each). This CDR3 region has 14 residues. Germline V CDR1 and CDR2: SEHNR, FQNEAQ (reference sequence). V gave up 3 bases and J gave up 0 bases, with 8 bases separating them. The CDR3 DNA reads as TGTGCCAGCAGCTTTGAGGGGTACCAAGAGACCCAGTACTTC. Amino acids: CASSFEGYQETQYF.

This rearrangement joins TRBV30 to TRBJ1-2; D gene uncertain. Trimming took off 1 base at V and 2 bases at J, with 5 bases between the two ends. The CDR3 is made up of 12 amino acids. Germline CDR1 is GTSNPN and CDR2 is SVGIG (reference sequence). For the CDR3, the DNA is TGTGCCTGGAGTGAGGACAACTATGGCTACACCTTC. Its translation is CAWSEDNYGYTF.

The genes are TRBV5-4 and TRBJ1-4; D unresolved. Germline loops: CDR1 SGHNT, CDR2 YYREEE (reference sequence). Trimming shortened V by 0 bases and J by 0 bases, and 6 bases separated the two germline ends. The CDR3 spans 15 residues. CDR3 DNA sequence: TGTGCCAGCAGCTTGGACGTTGCAACTAATGAAAAACTGTTTTTT. Translated: CASSLDVATNEKLFF. Full variable domain (outside the CDR3, taken from reference TRBV5-4 and TRBJ1-4): ETGVTQSPTHLIKTRGQQVTLRCSSQSGHNTVSWYQQALGQGPQFIFQYYREEENGRGNFPPRFSGLQFPNYSSELNVNALELDDSALYLCASSLDVATNEKLFFGSGTQLSVL.

The chain recombines TRBV27 with TRBJ1-1; D call uncertain. This CDR3 spans 13 amino acids. CDR1 is MNHEY and CDR2 is SMNVEV in the germline V gene (reference sequence). Trimming took 3 bases from V and 0 from J, leaving 5 bases between them. The CDR3 loop is CASSLFMNTEAFF. CDR3 nucleotide sequence: TGTGCCAGCAGTTTGTTCATGAACACTGAAGCTTTCTTT.

Turning to this clone: Other DNA sequences in the same sample also yield this CDR3. The chain recombines TRBV7-2 with TRBJ2-7; 11 bases line up with TRBD1. CDR1 is SGHTA and CDR2 is FQGNSA in the germline V gene. V lost 5 bases to trimming and J lost 4 bases; unmatched junction nucleotides: 4. The CDR3 has 14 residues. The CDR3 sequence: CASSVGQGAYEQYF. The CDR3 nucleotides are TGTGCCAGCAGCGTCGGACAGGGGGCTTACGAGCAGTACTTC. The whole variable domain, filled in from reference TRBV7-2 and TRBJ2-7, reads GAGVSQSPSNKVTEKGKDVELRCDPISGHTALYWYRQSLGQGLEFLIYFQGNSAPDKSGLPSDRFSAERTGGSVSTLTIQRTQQEDSAVYLCASSVGQGAYEQYFGPGTRLTVT.

The gene calls are TRBV2 and TRBJ2-7; tentatively, D is TRBD1 or TRBD2 (5 bases each). The CDR3 totals 12 residues. Trimming stripped 3 bases from V and 3 bases from J, with 6 bases between. Germline-derived CDR1 and CDR2 are SNHLY and FYNNEI. CDR3 in amino acids: CASSDGGYEQYF. CDR3 bases: TGTGCCAGCAGTGATGGGGGCTACGAGCAGTACTTC.

The rearrangement links TRBV2 to TRBJ1-2; D is perhaps TRBD1 (6 bases). Germline CDR1 and CDR2: SNHLY and FYNNEI. The V gene lost 0 bases and the J gene lost 5 bases, with 13 bases spanning the gap. The CDR3 runs 15 residues. For the CDR3, the DNA is TGTGCCAGCAGTGAAGCGGCGGGGGCGGTTTATGGCTACACCTTC. Its translation: CASSEAAGAVYGYTF.

V usage is TRBV7-6 and J usage is TRBJ2-5; 9 bases are a match to TRBD1. CDR3 length equals 15 residues. Germline assignment: CDR1 SGHVS and CDR2 FNYEAQ. V lost 1 base to trimming and J lost 5 bases; unmatched junction nucleotides: 5. The CDR3 nucleotides read TGTGCCAGCAGCTTAGTTTGGACAGGGGACGAGACCCAGTACTTC. Amino acids: CASSLVWTGDETQYF. The variable domain in full, completed from reference TRBV7-6 and TRBJ2-5, reads GAGVSQSPRYKVTKRGQDVALRCDPISGHVSLYWYRQALGQGPEFLTYFNYEAQQDKSGLPNDRFSAERPEGSISTLTIQRTEQRDSAMYRCASSLVWTGDETQYFGPGTRLLVL.

The chain combines TRBV30 with TRBJ1-4, with TRBD1 matching 8 bases. CDR1 and CDR2 from the germline V gene are GTSNPN and SVGIG (reference sequence). This CDR3 contains 11 residues. V was clipped by 5 bases and J by 7 bases; unmatched bases: 0. For the CDR3, the DNA is TGTGCCTGGGGACAGGGTGAAAAACTGTTTTTT. Amino acid sequence: CAWGQGEKLFF.

The chain recombines TRBV10-1 with TRBJ2-5, with TRBD1 matching 7 bases. The germline gives CDR1 WNHNN, CDR2 SYGVQD (reference sequence). With V trimmed by 5 bases and J by 2 bases, 5 bases remained unmatched. The CDR3 loop spans 14 amino acids. CDR3: CASSSGTAQETQYF. DNA for the CDR3: TGCGCCAGCAGTTCGGGGACAGCGCAAGAGACCCAGTACTTC.

The chain recombines TRBV6-1 with TRBJ2-3; 12 nucleotides agree with TRBD2. Unmatched junction bases numbered 7, after V lost 0 bases and J lost 12 bases. This CDR3 region has 15 residues. The germline CDR1 and CDR2 sequences are MNHNS and SASEGT. CDR3 coding DNA: TGTGCCAGCAGTGAAGCGCTGTCTAGCGGGGGGGATCAGTATTTT. Its protein is CASSEALSSGGDQYF.

This chain uses TRBV27 with TRBJ2-1; the D is unclear. The V and J ends lost 3 bases and 3 bases respectively, with 3 bases between them. Germline CDR1 and CDR2: MNHEY and SMNVEV (reference sequence). The CDR3 has 12 amino acids. The chain's CDR3 is CASSLDYNEQFF. DNA for the CDR3: TGTGCCAGCAGTTTGGACTACAATGAGCAGTTCTTC.

The CDR3 loop is CASSQDPGQNTGELFF. The CDR3 DNA reads as TGTGCCAGCAGCCAAGATCCGGGACAGAACACCGGGGAGCTGTTTTTT. The gene calls are TRBV4-2 and TRBJ2-2, with D tentatively TRBD1 (6 bases). CDR3 length: 16 residues. Trimming removed 0 bases from V and 1 base from J, with 9 bases in between. Per germline, CDR1 LGHNA and CDR2 YNFKEQ.

The V call is TRBV30, the J call TRBJ2-7; D unresolved. Germline CDR1 reads GTSNPN; CDR2 reads SVGIG (reference sequence). The CDR3 has 12 amino acids. The germline V and J ends were trimmed by 0 bases and 3 bases, with 6 bases remaining between them. CDR3 in DNA: TGTGCCTGGAGTGTACTTGGCTACGAGCAGTACTTC. This gives the protein CAWSVLGYEQYF.

The rearrangement links TRBV6-5 to TRBJ1-2; TRBD1 is a possible D gene (5 bases). The V end lost 0 bases, the J end lost 7 bases, and 15 bases lay between the germline ends. CDR1 MNHEY and CDR2 SVGAGI come from the germline V gene. The CDR3 has 15 residues. The CDR3 DNA reads as TGTGCCAGCAGTTACTCGAAGCCGGGAAGGGGTGGCTACACCTTC. Translated, it gives CASSYSKPGRGGYTF.

The rearrangement links TRBV4-3 to TRBJ2-7; no firm D call. Looked up from germline, CDR1 is LGHNA and CDR2 is YSLEER. CDR3 size: 17 residues. V was shortened by 0 bases and J by 0 bases, with 15 bases between the two germline ends. CDR3: CASSQETPAVSSYEQYF. The DNA of the CDR3 is TGCGCCAGCAGCCAAGAAACGCCTGCGGTTAGCTCCTACGAGCAGTACTTC.